This T cell receptor beta chain was recovered during a study of T cell responses to AZD1222 COVID-19 vaccine. There are 15 residues in the CDR3. Trimming stripped 7 bases from V and 3 bases from J, with 19 bases between. The germline V gene has CDR1 MNHEY and CDR2 SVGAGI. Assay: immunoSEQ multiplex PCR; the TCRdb copy retains only in-frame clones and omits some. The sample shows 150,000 to 200,000 clones, about 91% of them seen only once. This chain connects TRBV6-5 to TRBJ2-7; a possible D gene is TRBD2 (6 bases). The origin of this receptor is an adult who received the AZD1222 COVID-19 vaccine. Sequenced material: peripheral blood, taken 28 days after the second AZD1222 dose. The CDR3 spells CASIERPGRFYEQYF. CDR3 nucleotide sequence: TGTGCCAGCATCGAACGTCCAGGGAGGTTCTACGAGCAGTACTTC.